The rows below give T cell receptor beta chains drawn from one sample of a study of cytomegalovirus exposure and HLA in healthy donors. The assay was immunoSEQ multiplex PCR, and TCRdb's table has in-frame clones only and misses some. The sample lists about 190,000 clones; around 80% were seen once. The sample was PBMCs. These receptors all stem from a man younger than 35 in good health and CMV-seronegative. Both conserved end residues are part of each CDR3. The order of the fields is V gene, D gene, clone size, J gene, CDR3 protein, CDR3 DNA. A D gene is named only where the DNA matches it firmly. Clone size, where shown, is once, few, many, or a class for clones that have expanded.

>TRBV11-2|TRBD2|once|TRBJ2-7
CASSLGLAGVYEQYF
TGTGCCAGCAGCTTAGGACTAGCGGGAGTCTACGAGCAGTACTTC
>TRBV28|NA|NA|TRBJ2-2
CASSLNTGELFF
TGTGCCAGCAGTCTGAACACCGGGGAGCTGTTTTTT
>TRBV27|TRBD1|NA|TRBJ1-1
CASSWTGAMNTEAFF
TGTGCCAGCAGTTGGACAGGAGCCATGAACACTGAAGCTTTCTTT
>TRBV28|TRBD1|NA|TRBJ2-5
CASSLTPTGSETQYF
TGTGCCAGCAGTTTAACCCCGACAGGGAGCGAGACCCAGTACTTC
>TRBV29-1|NA|NA|TRBJ2-7
CSVEEGRSYEQYF
TGCAGCGTTGAAGAGGGGAGGTCCTACGAGCAGTACTTC
>TRBV15|TRBD1|once|TRBJ2-6
CATSRTGHSSGANVLTF
TGTGCCACCAGCAGGACAGGGCATAGCTCTGGGGCCAACGTCCTGACTTTC
>TRBV7-2|TRBD2|NA|TRBJ2-3
CASSQGAGDSDTQYF
TGTGCCAGCAGCCAAGGGGCGGGGGACTCAGATACGCAGTATTTT
>TRBV6-5|NA|NA|TRBJ2-5
CASSSQTAIQETQYF
TGTGCCAGCAGTTCCCAGACAGCGATACAAGAGACCCAGTACTTC
>TRBV7-2|NA|NA|TRBJ2-3
CASARTTAPRPDTQYF
TGTGCCAGCGCCCGCACGACAGCCCCTCGACCGGATACGCAGTATTTT
>TRBV7-3|NA|NA|TRBJ2-3
CASSVQGSTDTQYF
TGTGCCAGCAGCGTCCAGGGGAGCACAGATACGCAGTATTTT
>TRBV19|NA|NA|TRBJ1-2
CASSKTGGDRSANGYTF
TGTGCCAGTAGTAAGACGGGAGGCGACAGGTCTGCGAACGGCTACACCTTC
>TRBV29-1|TRBD2|NA|TRBJ2-5
CSVVRLGGRAVYETQYF
TGCAGCGTTGTTAGGCTTGGAGGGAGGGCCGTATATGAGACCCAGTACTTC
>TRBV28|NA|NA|TRBJ2-1
CASRPPGSYNEQFF
TGTGCCAGCCGCCCGCCCGGGTCCTACAATGAGCAGTTCTTC
>TRBV27|NA|NA|TRBJ2-5
CASSLWAGAETQYF
TGTGCCAGCAGTTTATGGGCAGGGGCAGAGACCCAGTACTTC
>TRBV9|NA|NA|TRBJ2-2
CASSVRSGELFF
TGTGCCAGCAGCGTACGGTCCGGGGAGCTGTTTTTT
>TRBV11-2|TRBD1|NA|TRBJ2-3
CASSLAVNRGEDTQYF
TGTGCCAGCAGCTTAGCGGTAAACAGGGGAGAAGATACGCAGTATTTT
>TRBV7-3|NA|many|TRBJ2-1
CASSLNGEQTGPEYNEQFF
TGTGCCAGCAGCTTAAATGGCGAACAGACAGGTCCAGAGTACAATGAGCAGTTCTTC
>TRBV6-5|NA|NA|TRBJ1-1
CASSYSTTGNTEAFF
TGTGCCAGCAGTTACTCGACGACAGGTAACACTGAAGCTTTCTTT